Below are 27 T cell receptor beta chains sequenced from a single sample in a study of a mutant IDH1 vaccine in newly diagnosed glioma (dated by TCRdb to the early 2020s). This specimen's time point label, per the study, means: week 23, last vaccination. Each vaccine dose was 300 ug of a 20-mer mutant IDH1 peptide in Montanide, given subcutaneously with topical imiquimod. Library creation used the immunoSEQ multiplex PCR assay. TCRdb took over this immuneACCESS table, retaining in-frame rearrangements with V and J assigned. Such tables are incomplete; in checked studies, under half of the missing clones stem from an unresolved V gene, and the remainder is unexplained. The sample data list about 86,000 clones, and roughly 85% of these were observed just once. Around 2% of the sample is taken by the ten largest. Antigen specificity for these receptors is unknown. The input for sequencing was PBMCs, taken from a glioma patient whose treatment included an IDH1 peptide vaccine. Receptor source: a man aged 25-40 years with glioma. Some clones in this sample may be carry-over from other donors' samples.

The gene calls are TRBV6-6 and TRBJ1-1; TRBD1 aligns across 10 bases. V was clipped by 3 bases and J by 5 bases; unmatched bases: 3. This CDR3 is 14 amino acids long. The germline V gene encodes CDR1 MNHNY and CDR2 SVGAGI (reference sequence). The CDR3 nucleotides read TGTGCCAGCAGTTATAGGACAGGGGGGACTGAAGCTTTCTTT. Translation gives CASSYRTGGTEAFF.

The chain's CDR3 is CASRQGSASYEQYF. CDR3 bases: TGCGCCAGCAGACAGGGATCCGCCTCCTACGAGCAGTACTTC. The gene calls are TRBV5-1 and TRBJ2-7; D possibly corresponds to TRBD1 (6 bases). Looked up from germline, CDR1 is SGHRS and CDR2 is YFSETQ. V gave up 5 bases and J gave up 0 bases, with 12 bases separating them. This CDR3 comprises 14 residues.

The chain links TRBV6-1 to TRBJ1-2, with TRBD1 matching 7 bases. The V and J ends lost 10 bases and 5 bases, in that order; junction bases with no gene match: 4. This CDR3 has 11 residues. The germline V gene has CDR1 MNHNS and CDR2 SASEGT. The CDR3 protein is CATRTGYGYTF. The CDR3 nucleotides are TGTGCCACCCGGACAGGATATGGCTACACCTTC.

The rearrangement uses TRBV30 and TRBJ2-7; unclear D gene. Between the trimmed V and J ends, which lost 2 bases and 2 bases, there was a span of 7 bases. Germline V CDR1 and CDR2: GTSNPN, SVGIG (reference sequence). CDR3 length: 12 amino acids. The CDR3 region is CAWSITPYEQYF. CDR3 sequence (DNA): TGTGCCTGGAGTATAACTCCCTACGAGCAGTACTTC.

J is TRBJ1-6 and V is TRBV5-4, with D possibly TRBD1 on 5 matching bases. CDR1 is SGHNT, CDR2 YYREEE, per germline (reference sequence). This CDR3 contains 15 residues. V lost 0 bases and J lost 10, with 14 bases in between. CDR3 amino acids: CASSLGTPVGSPLHF. The CDR3 DNA follows: TGTGCCAGCAGCTTGGGGACACCTGTAGGCTCACCCCTCCACTTT.

This CDR3 reads CASSGRAGANVLTF. Written as DNA, the CDR3 is TGTGCCAGCAGCGGAAGAGCTGGGGCCAACGTCCTGACTTTC. The chain couples TRBV28 to TRBJ2-6; unclear D gene. The CDR3 has 14 amino acids. Per the germline V gene, CDR1 is MDHEN and CDR2 is SYDVKM. Deletions cut 6 bases from V and 2 bases from J, with 8 bases between.

The rearrangement uses TRBV10-2 and TRBJ2-3; D not resolved. V dropped 6 bases and J dropped 0 bases, with 10 bases sitting between them. Per the germline V gene, CDR1 is WSHSY and CDR2 is SAAADI. There are 14 residues in the CDR3. The CDR3 sequence is CASRERPSTDTQYF. CDR3 coding DNA: TGCGCCAGCAGGGAGAGACCTAGCACAGATACGCAGTATTTT.

This chain uses TRBV27 with TRBJ2-5; tentative D call: TRBD2 (6 bases). CDR1 and CDR2 from the germline V gene are MNHEY and SMNVEV (reference sequence). The CDR3 spans 14 residues. Between the trimmed V and J ends, which lost 5 bases and 7 bases, there was a span of 17 bases. CDR3 protein: CASSEGLGGGTQYF. DNA for the CDR3: TGTGCCAGCAGTGAGGGGCTGGGGGGTGGGACCCAGTACTTC.

The CDR3 sequence: CAWSRGLAVNEQFF. The CDR3 nucleotides read TGTGCCTGGAGTCGGGGACTAGCGGTAAATGAGCAGTTCTTC. The chain uses TRBV30 and TRBJ2-1, with TRBD2 identical over 11 bases. The trim removed 2 bases at V and 7 bases at J, leaving 4 bases unmatched. The CDR3 is 14 amino acids. Germline V gene lookup returns CDR1 GTSNPN and CDR2 SVGIG (reference sequence).

This rearrangement joins TRBV27 to TRBJ1-1; no definite D call. Trimming left V 6 bases short and J 6 bases short, with 14 bases between. The CDR3 is 13 residues long. Germline CDR1 reads MNHEY; CDR2 reads SMNVEV (reference sequence). The CDR3 is CASRWTVDAEAFF. CDR3 in DNA: TGTGCCAGCAGGTGGACTGTCGACGCTGAAGCTTTCTTT.

The rearrangement joins TRBV27 to TRBJ2-1, with 9 nucleotides matching TRBD2. The germline V gene has CDR1 MNHEY and CDR2 SMNVEV (reference sequence). The CDR3 covers 16 residues. After removal of 5 bases from V and 4 bases from J, the junction contained 9 bases not matched to a gene. DNA of the CDR3: TGTGCCAGCAGTGTACGTGTAGCGGGGGAATACAATGAGCAGTTCTTC. Translation gives CASSVRVAGEYNEQFF.

The chain joins TRBV28 to TRBJ1-4; tentative D call: TRBD1 (6 bases). This CDR3 comprises 15 residues. Trimming took 7 bases from V and 8 from J, leaving 20 bases between them. Germline V gene data show CDR1 as MDHEN and CDR2 as SYDVKM. The CDR3 loop is CASIFSGALREKLFF. As DNA, the CDR3 is TGTGCCAGCATTTTTTCAGGGGCGCTTAGGGAAAAACTGTTTTTT.

This clone is a singleton in its sample. The chain joins TRBV15 to TRBJ2-5; no definite D call. CDR3 length: 13 amino acids. Germline loops: CDR1 LNHNV, CDR2 YYDKDF (reference sequence). Trimming removed 0 bases from V and 5 bases from J, with 7 bases in between. The CDR3 coding sequence is TGTGCCACCAGCAGAGAGGTCCGGGAGACCCAGTACTTC. This gives the protein CATSREVRETQYF. The complete variable domain, with remaining parts taken from reference TRBV15 and TRBJ2-5, reads DAMVIQNPRYQVTQFGKPVTLSCSQTLNHNVMYWYQQKSSQAPKLLFHYYDKDFNNEADTPDNFQSRRPNTSFCFLDIRSPGLGDTAMYLCATSREVRETQYFGPGTRLLVL.

This chain uses TRBV30 with TRBJ2-2; weak D call: TRBD1 (6 bases). Per the germline V gene, CDR1 is GTSNPN and CDR2 is SVGIG (reference sequence). There are 15 residues in the CDR3. V was clipped by 1 base and J by 6 bases, with 15 bases between them. In DNA form, the CDR3 reads TGTGCCTGGAGTGGAATAGGGGGAGTATCCGGGGAGCTGTTTTTT. Translating it yields CAWSGIGGVSGELFF.

The CDR3 DNA reads TGTGCCAGCAGTGTAGGGGGAACTAATGAAAAACTGTTTTTT. Protein sequence: CASSVGGTNEKLFF. J is TRBJ1-4 and V is TRBV6-1, with TRBD1 as a possible D gene (6 bases). Trimming shortened V by 4 bases and J by 1 base, and 7 bases separated the two germline ends. Germline values: CDR1 MNHNS, CDR2 SASEGT. This CDR3 has 14 amino acids.

This CDR3 reads CASSQTANYGYTF. CDR3 DNA: TGTGCCAGCAGCCAGACAGCGAACTATGGCTACACCTTC. V is TRBV7-8 and J is TRBJ1-2, with D possibly being TRBD1 (5 bases). The germline CDR1 and CDR2 sequences are SGHVS and FQNEAQ. The CDR3 runs to 13 residues. V was cut by 5 bases and J by 2 bases, with 9 bases left in between.

This clone was counted a single time. This chain links TRBV2 with TRBJ1-5, with 10 bases aligning to TRBD1. The CDR3 loop spans 13 amino acids. J was trimmed by 9 bases and V by 10 bases; bases with no gene match: 9. Germline CDR1 and CDR2: SNHLY and FYNNEI. The CDR3 protein is CATTPGQGLPQHF. CDR3 sequence (DNA): TGTGCCACCACGCCGGGACAGGGGCTGCCCCAGCATTTT. Drawing the rest from reference TRBV2 and TRBJ1-5, the complete variable domain is EPEVTQTPSHQVTQMGQEVILRCVPISNHLYFYWYRQILGQKVEFLVSFYNNEISEKSEIFDDQFSVERPDGSNFTLKIRSTKLEDSAMYFCATTPGQGLPQHFGDGTRLSIL.

The gene calls are TRBV2 and TRBJ2-3, with TRBD2 as a possible D gene (5 bases). The CDR3 is 13 residues long. The V and J ends lost 5 bases and 5 bases respectively, with 11 bases between them. Germline CDR1 and CDR2: SNHLY and FYNNEI. CDR3 protein: CASSYKEGDTQYF. The CDR3 DNA reads as TGTGCCAGCAGTTATAAAGAGGGAGATACGCAGTATTTT.

This clone was detected a few times. The rearrangement uses TRBV7-2 and TRBJ1-2; 7 nucleotides align to TRBD1. The germline V gene has CDR1 SGHTA and CDR2 FQGNSA. The J segment lost 3 bases and the V segment lost 5 bases, leaving 6 bases of the junction unmatched. CDR3 length equals 14 residues. The CDR3 nucleotides are TGTGCCAGCAGCCCCCTCAGGGGGGACTATGGCTACACCTTC. It yields the protein CASSPLRGDYGYTF.

Regarding this clone: One junction end does not reproduce the germline sequence, and a read error may be involved. Within the sample, other DNA sequences also encode this same CDR3. The J gene is TRBJ2-3, the V gene TRBV2, with D perhaps matching TRBD1 or TRBD2 (5 bases each). The CDR3 extends over 14 amino acids. CDR1 is SNHLY, CDR2 FYNNEI, per germline. The CDR3 sequence is CASCEGTGADTQYF. CDR3 coding DNA: TGCGCCAGCTGTGAGGGGACCGGAGCAGATACGCAGTATTTT.

The chain employs TRBV10-3 and TRBJ1-6, with D possibly being TRBD1 (5 bases). V was shortened by 6 bases and J by 5 bases, with 17 bases between the two germline ends. The CDR3 runs 16 residues. Per germline, CDR1 ENHRY and CDR2 SYGVKD. The CDR3 DNA reads as TGTGCCATCAGGGCGGGACTTCTAAGAAATAATTCACCCCTCCACTTT. Translating gives CAIRAGLLRNNSPLHF.

CDR3 nucleotides: TGTGCCAGCAGAACAGGGTATAGCAATCAGCCCCAGCATTTT. Its protein is CASRTGYSNQPQHF. The gene calls are TRBV6-1 and TRBJ1-5, with D possibly being TRBD1 (6 bases). This CDR3 has 14 residues. The germline V gene has CDR1 MNHNS and CDR2 SASEGT. Between the trimmed V and J ends, which lost 6 bases and 0 bases, there was a span of 9 bases.

CDR3 loop: CASSWDSSSGNTIYF. The CDR3, as DNA: TGTGCCAGCAGTTGGGACAGTTCCTCTGGAAACACCATATATTTT. The genes are TRBV7-2 and TRBJ1-3; TRBD1 agrees at 7 bases. Trimming removed 6 bases from V and 0 bases from J; junction bases left unmatched: 5. The CDR3 covers 15 residues. The germline CDR1 and CDR2 sequences are SGHTA and FQGNSA. Full variable domain (remainder filled in from reference TRBV7-2 and TRBJ1-3): GAGVSQSPSNKVTEKGKDVELRCDPISGHTALYWYRQSLGQGLEFLIYFQGNSAPDKSGLPSDRFSAERTGGSVSTLTIQRTQQEDSAVYLCASSWDSSSGNTIYFGEGSWLTVV.

The chain combines TRBV5-1 with TRBJ2-1, with TRBD1 matching over 8 bases. Unmatched junction bases numbered 9, after V lost 4 bases and J lost 9 bases. CDR1 and CDR2 from the germline V gene are SGHRS and YFSETQ. This CDR3 has 14 residues. The CDR3 here is CASSAGGTGGEQFF. CDR3 DNA: TGCGCCAGCAGCGCAGGGGGCACCGGGGGTGAGCAGTTCTTC.

This chain joins TRBV7-2 and TRBJ1-5; tentative D call: TRBD1 (5 bases). V was pared by 4 bases and J by 3 bases, with 10 bases between. The germline V gene has CDR1 SGHTA and CDR2 FQGNSA. The CDR3 totals 14 residues. DNA of the CDR3: TGTGCCAGCAGCTGGGACGGGGCCAATCAGCCCCAGCATTTT. This translates into CASSWDGANQPQHF.

A few counts support this clone. CDR3 coding DNA: TGCGCCAGCAGTCAATCGCCGGGGAACAATCAGCCCCAGCATTTT. As protein: CASSQSPGNNQPQHF. The V call is TRBV23-1, the J call TRBJ1-5; D is ambiguous. TRBV23-1 is sorted into the ORF group, with uncertain function. The CDR3 sequence is 15 residues long. Trimming left V 0 bases short and J 3 bases short, with 9 bases between.

This sequence joins TRBV30 and TRBJ1-6; TRBD1 agrees at 9 bases. With V trimmed by 4 bases and J by 9 bases, 10 bases remained unmatched. Germline V gives CDR1 GTSNPN, CDR2 SVGIG (reference sequence). CDR3 length equals 15 residues. For the CDR3, the DNA is TGTGCCTGGATCCTTGGCGGGACAGGGCTTTCACCCCTCCACTTT. Its translation: CAWILGGTGLSPLHF.